This T cell receptor beta chain was identified in a study of post-analysis software for immune sequencing data. This clonotype was detected only a few times. TCR beta cDNA libraries had unique molecular identifiers. Roughly 0.5 million cDNA molecules were obtained from approximately 0.91 to 9.4 million T cells. MiXCR, run by TCRdb on the PCR reads, gives a single entry per CDR3 protein. There are 350,000 to 450,000 distinct CDR3 sequences in the sample; around 37% occur only once, and 10% to 15% lies in the top ten. Sample: blood. The clonotype was recovered from a girl aged 5-17 years with multiple sclerosis.

Here the CDR3 reads CSARAGQVYLNTEAFF. As DNA, the CDR3 is TGCAGTGCTAGGGCGGGACAGGTCTACTTAAACACTGAAGCTTTCTTT. The J gene is TRBJ1-1, the V gene TRBV20-1, with 8 bases that match TRBD1. Germline CDR1 and CDR2: DFQATT and SNEGSKA (reference sequence). V dropped 3 bases and J dropped 2; count of bases not matched to a gene: 11. The CDR3 runs to 16 residues.